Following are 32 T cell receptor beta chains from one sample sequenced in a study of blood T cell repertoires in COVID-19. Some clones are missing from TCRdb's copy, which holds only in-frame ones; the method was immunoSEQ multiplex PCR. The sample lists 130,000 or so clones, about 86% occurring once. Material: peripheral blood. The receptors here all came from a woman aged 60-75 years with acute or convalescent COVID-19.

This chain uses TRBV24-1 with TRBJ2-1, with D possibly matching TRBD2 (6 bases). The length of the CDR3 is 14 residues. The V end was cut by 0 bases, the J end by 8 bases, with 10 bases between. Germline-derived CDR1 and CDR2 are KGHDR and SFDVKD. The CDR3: CATSDLAGYDEQFF. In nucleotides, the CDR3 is TGTGCCACCAGTGATTTGGCGGGGTACGATGAGCAGTTCTTC.

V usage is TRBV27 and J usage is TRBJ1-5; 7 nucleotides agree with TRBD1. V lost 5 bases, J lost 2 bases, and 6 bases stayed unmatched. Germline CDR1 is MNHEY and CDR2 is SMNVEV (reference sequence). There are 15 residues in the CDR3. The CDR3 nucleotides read TGTGCCAGCAGTCCGCTCCAGGGGGGCAATCAGCCCCAGCATTTT. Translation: CASSPLQGGNQPQHF.

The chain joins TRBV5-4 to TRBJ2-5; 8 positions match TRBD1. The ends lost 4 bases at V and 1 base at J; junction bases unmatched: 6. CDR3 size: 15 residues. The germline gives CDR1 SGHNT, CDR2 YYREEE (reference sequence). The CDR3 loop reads CASSQTGDVQETQYF. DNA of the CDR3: TGTGCCAGCAGCCAGACAGGGGATGTCCAAGAGACCCAGTACTTC.

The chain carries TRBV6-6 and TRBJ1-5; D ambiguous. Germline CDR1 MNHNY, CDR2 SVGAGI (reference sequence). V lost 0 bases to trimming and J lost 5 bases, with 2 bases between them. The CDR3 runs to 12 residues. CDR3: CASSYSYQPQHF. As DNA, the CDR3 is TGTGCCAGCAGTTACTCCTATCAGCCCCAGCATTTT.

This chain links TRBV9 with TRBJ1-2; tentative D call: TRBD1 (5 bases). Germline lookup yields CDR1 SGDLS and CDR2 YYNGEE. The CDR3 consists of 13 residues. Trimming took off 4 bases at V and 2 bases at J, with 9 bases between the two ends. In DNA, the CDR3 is TGTGCCAGCAGCTTGGGGGGGAACTATGGCTACACCTTC. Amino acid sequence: CASSLGGNYGYTF.

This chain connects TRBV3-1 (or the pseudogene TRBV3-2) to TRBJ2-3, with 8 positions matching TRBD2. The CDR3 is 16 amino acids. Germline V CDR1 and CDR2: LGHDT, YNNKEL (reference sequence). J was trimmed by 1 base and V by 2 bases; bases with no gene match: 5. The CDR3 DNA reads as TGTGCCAGCAGCCAATTACGGGGGGGTGGCACAGATACGCAGTATTTT. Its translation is CASSQLRGGGTDTQYF.

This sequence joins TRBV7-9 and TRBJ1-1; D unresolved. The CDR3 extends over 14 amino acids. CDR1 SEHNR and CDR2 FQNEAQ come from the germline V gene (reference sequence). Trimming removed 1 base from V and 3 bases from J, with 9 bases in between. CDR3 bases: TGTGCCAGCAGCTTAGGACTGGGTTACACTGAAGCTTTCTTT. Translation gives CASSLGLGYTEAFF.

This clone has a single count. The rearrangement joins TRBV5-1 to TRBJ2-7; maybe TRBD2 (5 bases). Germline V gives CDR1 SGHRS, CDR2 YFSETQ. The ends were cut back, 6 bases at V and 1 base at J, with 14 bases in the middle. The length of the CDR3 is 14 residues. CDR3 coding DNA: TGCGCCAGCACCCAGCAACCGGGATCCTACGAGCAGTACTTC. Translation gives CASTQQPGSYEQYF.

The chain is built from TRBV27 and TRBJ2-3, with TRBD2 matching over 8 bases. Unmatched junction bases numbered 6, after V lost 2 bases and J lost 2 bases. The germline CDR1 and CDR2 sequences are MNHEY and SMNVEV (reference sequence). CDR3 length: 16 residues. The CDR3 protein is CASSLRGLANTDTQYF. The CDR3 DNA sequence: TGTGCCAGCAGTTTACGCGGACTAGCAAACACAGATACGCAGTATTTT.

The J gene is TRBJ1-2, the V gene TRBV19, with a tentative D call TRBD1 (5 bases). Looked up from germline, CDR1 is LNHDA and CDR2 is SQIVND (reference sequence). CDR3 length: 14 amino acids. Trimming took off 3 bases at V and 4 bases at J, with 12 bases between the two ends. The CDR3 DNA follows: TGTGCCAGTAGTATTACTCAGGGATTCTATGGCTACACCTTC. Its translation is CASSITQGFYGYTF.

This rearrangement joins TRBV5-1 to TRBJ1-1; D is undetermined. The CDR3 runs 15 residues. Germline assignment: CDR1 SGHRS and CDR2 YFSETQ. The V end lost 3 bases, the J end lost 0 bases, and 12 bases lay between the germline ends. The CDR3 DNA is TGCGCCAGCAGCTCAGGACTGGCCATGAACACTGAAGCTTTCTTT. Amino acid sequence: CASSSGLAMNTEAFF.

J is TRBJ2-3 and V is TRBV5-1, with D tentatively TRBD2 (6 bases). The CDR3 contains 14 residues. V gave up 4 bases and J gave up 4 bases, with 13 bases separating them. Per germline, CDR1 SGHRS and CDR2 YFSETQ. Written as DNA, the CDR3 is TGCGCCAGCAGCCCTCGACTAGATCCAGATACGCAGTATTTT. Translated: CASSPRLDPDTQYF.

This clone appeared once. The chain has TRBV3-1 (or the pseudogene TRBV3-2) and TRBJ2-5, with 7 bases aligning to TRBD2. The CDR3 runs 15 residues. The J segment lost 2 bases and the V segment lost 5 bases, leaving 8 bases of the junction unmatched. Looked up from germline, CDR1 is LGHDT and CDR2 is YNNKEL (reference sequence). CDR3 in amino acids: CASSDKTSLQETQYF. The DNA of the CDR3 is TGTGCCAGCAGCGATAAGACTAGCCTACAAGAGACCCAGTACTTC.

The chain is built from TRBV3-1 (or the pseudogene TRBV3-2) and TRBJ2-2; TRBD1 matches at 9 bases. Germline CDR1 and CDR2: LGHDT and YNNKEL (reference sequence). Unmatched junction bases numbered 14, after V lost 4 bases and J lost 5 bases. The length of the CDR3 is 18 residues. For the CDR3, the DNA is TGTGCCAGCAGCCTAACCACGCCGGGACAGGGTAGGACCGGGGAGCTGTTTTTT. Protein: CASSLTTPGQGRTGELFF.

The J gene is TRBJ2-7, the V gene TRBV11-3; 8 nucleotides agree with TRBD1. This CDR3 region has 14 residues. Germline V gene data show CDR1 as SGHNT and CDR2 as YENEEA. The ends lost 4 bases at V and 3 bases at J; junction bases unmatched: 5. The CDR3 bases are TGTGCCAGCAGCTCCCACAGGGGGGTCTACGAGCAGTACTTC. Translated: CASSSHRGVYEQYF.

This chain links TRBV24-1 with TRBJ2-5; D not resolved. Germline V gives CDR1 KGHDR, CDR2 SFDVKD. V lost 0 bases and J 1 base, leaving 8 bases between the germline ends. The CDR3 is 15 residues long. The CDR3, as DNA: TGTGCCACCAGTGATTTGGCAGATATCCAAGAGACCCAGTACTTC. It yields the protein CATSDLADIQETQYF.

CDR3 coding DNA: TGTGCCAGCAGCGTCCGAGTGAACACTGAAGCTTTCTTT. This gives the protein CASSVRVNTEAFF. The chain has TRBV11-2 and TRBJ1-1, with D uncertain. This CDR3 is built from 13 residues. V lost 5 bases, J lost 0 bases, and 7 bases lay in between. The germline gives CDR1 SGHAT, CDR2 FQNNGV. Full variable domain (remainder filled in from reference TRBV11-2 and TRBJ1-1): EAGVAQSPRYKIIEKRQSVAFWCNPISGHATLYWYQQILGQGPKLLIQFQNNGVVDDSQLPKDRFSAERLKGVDSTLKIQPAKLEDSAVYLCASSVRVNTEAFFGQGTRLTVV.

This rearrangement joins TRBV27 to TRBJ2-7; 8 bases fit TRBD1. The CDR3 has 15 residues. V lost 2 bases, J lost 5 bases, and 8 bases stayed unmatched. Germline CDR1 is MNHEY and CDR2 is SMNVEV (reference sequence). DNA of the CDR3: TGTGCCAGCAGTTTAGGGCCAGGGGGCGCGAACGAGCAGTACTTC. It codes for CASSLGPGGANEQYF.

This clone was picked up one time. CDR3 protein: CASSVTAGDGGELFF. The CDR3, as DNA: TGTGCCAGCAGCGTGACAGCGGGGGATGGCGGGGAGCTGTTTTTT. The chain recombines TRBV9 with TRBJ2-2, with 8 bases lining up with TRBD2. The CDR3 is 15 residues long. Germline V lookup: CDR1 SGDLS, CDR2 YYNGEE. Trimming at V came to 2 bases and at J to 7 bases, leaving 7 bases not matched to a gene.

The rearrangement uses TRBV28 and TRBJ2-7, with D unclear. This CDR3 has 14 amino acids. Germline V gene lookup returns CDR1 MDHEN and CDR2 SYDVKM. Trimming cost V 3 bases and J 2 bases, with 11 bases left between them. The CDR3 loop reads CASSFLGSAYEQYF. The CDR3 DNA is TGTGCCAGCAGTTTTCTAGGCAGCGCCTACGAGCAGTACTTC.

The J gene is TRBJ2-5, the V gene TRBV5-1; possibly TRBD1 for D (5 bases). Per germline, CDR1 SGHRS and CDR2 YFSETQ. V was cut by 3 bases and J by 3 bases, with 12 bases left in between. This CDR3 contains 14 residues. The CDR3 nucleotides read TGCGCCAGCAGCTCCCAGGGCACGAAAGAGACCCAGTACTTC. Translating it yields CASSSQGTKETQYF.

In DNA, the CDR3 is TGTGCCAGCAGTGACCTAGACAGGGGTGGCTACACCTTC. Translated, it gives CASSDLDRGGYTF. The J gene is TRBJ1-2, the V gene TRBV6-1; 8 bases are shared with TRBD1. With 3 bases clipped from V and 7 bases from J, the junction kept 4 bases outside the gene matches. The germline gives CDR1 MNHNS, CDR2 SASEGT. The CDR3 consists of 13 residues.

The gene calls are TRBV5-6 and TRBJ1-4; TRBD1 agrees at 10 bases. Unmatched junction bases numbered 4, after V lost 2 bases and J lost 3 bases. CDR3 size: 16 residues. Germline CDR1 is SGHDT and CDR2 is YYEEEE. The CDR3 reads CASSFPTGGSNEKLFF. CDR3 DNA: TGTGCCAGCAGCTTTCCGACAGGGGGCTCTAATGAAAAACTGTTTTTT.

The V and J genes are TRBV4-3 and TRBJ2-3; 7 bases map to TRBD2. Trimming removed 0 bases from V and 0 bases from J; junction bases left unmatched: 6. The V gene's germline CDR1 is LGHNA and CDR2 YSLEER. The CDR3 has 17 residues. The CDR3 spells CASSQDRPSGSTDTQYF. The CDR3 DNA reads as TGCGCCAGCAGCCAAGATCGCCCTAGCGGTAGCACAGATACGCAGTATTTT.

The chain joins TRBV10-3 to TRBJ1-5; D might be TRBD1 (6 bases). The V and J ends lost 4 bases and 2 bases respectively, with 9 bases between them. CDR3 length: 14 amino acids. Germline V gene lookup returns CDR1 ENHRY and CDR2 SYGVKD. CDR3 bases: TGTGCCATCAGTGGGGGGCCGGGCAATCAGCCCCAGCATTTT. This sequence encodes CAISGGPGNQPQHF.

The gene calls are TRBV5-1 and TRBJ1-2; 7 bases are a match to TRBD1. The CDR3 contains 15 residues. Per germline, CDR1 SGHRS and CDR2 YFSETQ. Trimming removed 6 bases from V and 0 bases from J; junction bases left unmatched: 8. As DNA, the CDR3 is TGCGCCAGCACCCCAAGGGGGCCTGCTAACTATGGCTACACCTTC. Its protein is CASTPRGPANYGYTF.

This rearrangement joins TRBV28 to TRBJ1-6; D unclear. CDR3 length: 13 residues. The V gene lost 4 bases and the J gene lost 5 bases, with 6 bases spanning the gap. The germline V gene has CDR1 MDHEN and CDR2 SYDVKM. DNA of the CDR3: TGTGCCAGCAGTTGGGAGAATAATTCACCCCTCCACTTT. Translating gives CASSWENNSPLHF.

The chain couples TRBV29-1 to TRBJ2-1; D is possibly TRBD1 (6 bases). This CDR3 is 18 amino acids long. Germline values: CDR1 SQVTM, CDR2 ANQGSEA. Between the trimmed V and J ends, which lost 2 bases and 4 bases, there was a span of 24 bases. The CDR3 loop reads CSVETGFNPRSGYNEQFF. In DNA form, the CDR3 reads TGCAGCGTTGAAACAGGGTTCAACCCCAGAAGTGGGTACAATGAGCAGTTCTTC.

The CDR3 reads CASSSNLGWRSSYNSPLHF. DNA of the CDR3: TGTGCCAGCAGTTCGAATCTGGGCTGGAGGAGCTCCTATAATTCACCCCTCCACTTT. The genes are TRBV6-2 or TRBV6-3 and TRBJ1-6, with D unclear. This CDR3 region has 19 residues. Trimming took 4 bases from V and 0 from J, leaving 19 bases between them. Germline-derived CDR1 and CDR2 are MNHEY and SVGEGT.

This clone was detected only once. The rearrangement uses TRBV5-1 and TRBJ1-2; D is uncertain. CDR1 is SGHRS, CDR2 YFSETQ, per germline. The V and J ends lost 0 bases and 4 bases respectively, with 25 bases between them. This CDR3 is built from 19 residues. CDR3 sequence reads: CASSLAARGEGPTFYGYTF. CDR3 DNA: TGCGCCAGCAGCTTGGCCGCTCGAGGTGAGGGTCCCACCTTCTATGGCTACACCTTC.

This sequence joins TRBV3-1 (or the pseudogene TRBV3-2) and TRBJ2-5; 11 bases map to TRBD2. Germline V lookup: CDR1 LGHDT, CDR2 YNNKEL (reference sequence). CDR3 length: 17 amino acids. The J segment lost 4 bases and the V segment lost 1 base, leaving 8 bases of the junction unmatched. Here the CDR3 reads CASSQVSGLAGGETQYF. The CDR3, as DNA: TGTGCCAGCAGCCAAGTCTCTGGACTAGCGGGTGGAGAGACCCAGTACTTC.

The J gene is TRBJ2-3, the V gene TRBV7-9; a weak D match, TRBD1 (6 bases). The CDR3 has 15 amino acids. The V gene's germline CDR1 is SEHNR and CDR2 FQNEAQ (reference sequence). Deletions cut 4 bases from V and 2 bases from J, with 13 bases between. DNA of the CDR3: TGTGCCAGCAGCTCCCCGGACAGTTACACAGATACGCAGTATTTT. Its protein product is CASSSPDSYTDTQYF. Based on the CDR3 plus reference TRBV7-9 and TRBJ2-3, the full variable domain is DTGVSQNPRHKITKRGQNVTFRCDPISEHNRLYWYRQTLGQGPEFLTYFQNEAQLEKSRLLSDRFSAERPKGSFSTLEIQRTEQGDSAMYLCASSSPDSYTDTQYFGPGTRLTVL.